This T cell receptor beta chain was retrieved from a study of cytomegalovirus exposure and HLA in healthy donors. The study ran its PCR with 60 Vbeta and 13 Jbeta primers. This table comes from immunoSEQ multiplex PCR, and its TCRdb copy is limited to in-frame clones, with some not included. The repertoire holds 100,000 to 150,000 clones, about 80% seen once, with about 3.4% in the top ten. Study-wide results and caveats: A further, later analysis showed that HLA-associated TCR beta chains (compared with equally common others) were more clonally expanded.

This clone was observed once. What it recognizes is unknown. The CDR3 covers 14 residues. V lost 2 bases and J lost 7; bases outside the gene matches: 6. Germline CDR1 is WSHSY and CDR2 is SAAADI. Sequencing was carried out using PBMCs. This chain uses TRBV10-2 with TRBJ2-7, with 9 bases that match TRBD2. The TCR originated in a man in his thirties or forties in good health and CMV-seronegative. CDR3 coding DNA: TGCGCCAGCAGTGAGCGACTAGCGGTTGTGGAGCAGTACTTC. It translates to CASSERLAVVEQYF.